This TCR beta chain is drawn from a study of blood T cell repertoires in COVID-19. Original handling: Using reference gene primer amplification, nucleated cell counts were estimated. The table came from immunoSEQ multiplex PCR; TCRdb's copy has only in-frame clones and leaves some out. V and J calls and clone size are as listed in that table; D and trimming were resolved from the DNA. The sample contains some 70,000 clones, over 75% of which appear only once. Trimming took 3 bases from V and 8 from J, leaving 11 bases between them. The CDR3 contains 12 residues. Germline loops: CDR1 DFQATT, CDR2 SNEGSKA (reference sequence). A Seattle source enrolled patients during active infection and followed them longitudinally.

Sequences were obtained from peripheral blood. This receptor was identified in a woman aged 55-69 years with COVID-19, enrolled during active disease. The V call is TRBV20-1, the J call TRBJ2-1; D unresolved. This CDR3 is CSASPLTDEQFF. Written as DNA, the CDR3 is TGCAGTGCTAGTCCCTTAACGGATGAGCAGTTCTTC.